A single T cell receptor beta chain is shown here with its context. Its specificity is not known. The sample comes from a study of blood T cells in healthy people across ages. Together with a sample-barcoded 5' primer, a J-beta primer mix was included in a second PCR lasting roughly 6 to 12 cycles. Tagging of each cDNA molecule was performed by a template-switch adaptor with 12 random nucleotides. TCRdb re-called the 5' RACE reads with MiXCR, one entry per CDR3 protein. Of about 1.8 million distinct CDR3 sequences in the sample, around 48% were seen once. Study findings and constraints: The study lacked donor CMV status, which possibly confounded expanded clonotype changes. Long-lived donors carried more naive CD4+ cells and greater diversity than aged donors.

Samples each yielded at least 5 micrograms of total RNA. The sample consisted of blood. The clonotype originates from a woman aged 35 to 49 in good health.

The DNA of the CDR3 is TGTGCCAGCAGCCGCCGGGGGACGGGCGAGCAGTACTTC. Translating gives CASSRRGTGEQYF. This rearrangement joins TRBV11-2 to TRBJ2-7; a possible D gene is TRBD2 (6 bases). Per germline, CDR1 SGHAT and CDR2 FQNNGV. The CDR3 sequence is 13 residues long. V was cut by 5 bases and J by 6 bases, with 14 bases left in between.